The 16 T cell receptor beta chains given below trace back to one sample, sequenced in a study of spatial heterogeneity in lung cancer. Sample time point: blood at routine non-recurrence follow-up after resection. TCRdb re-called the 5' RACE reads with MiXCR, one entry per CDR3 protein. The sample includes fewer than 100,000 distinct CDR3 sequences, around 19% seen only once; the top ten take 21%. This sample comprised PBMCs, obtained at follow-up. Receptors were obtained from a male donor with early-stage non-small cell lung cancer.

V usage is TRBV11-2 and J usage is TRBJ2-7, with D unclear. The CDR3 is made up of 11 amino acids. V gave up 7 bases and J gave up 0 bases, with 4 bases separating them. CDR1 and CDR2 from the germline V gene are SGHAT and FQNNGV. The DNA of the CDR3 is TGTGCCAGCAAGAGCTCCTACGAGCAGTACGTC. As protein: CASKSSYEQYV.

This chain connects TRBV4-2 to TRBJ2-1; the D is unclear. The ends were cut back, 1 base at V and 9 bases at J, with 10 bases in the middle. The germline V gene encodes CDR1 LGHNA and CDR2 YNFKEQ. The CDR3 consists of 13 residues. The chain's CDR3 is CASSQAGTFEQFF. The CDR3 DNA reads TGTGCCAGCAGCCAAGCTGGTACTTTTGAGCAGTTCTTC.

This clonotype appeared many times. This sequence joins TRBV5-1 and TRBJ2-1; 13 bases are shared with TRBD2. The CDR3 covers 14 residues. The J segment lost 6 bases and the V segment lost 3 bases, leaving 0 bases of the junction unmatched. The germline V gene has CDR1 SGHRS and CDR2 YFSETQ. The CDR3 DNA sequence: TGCGCCAGCAGCTGGACTAGCGGGGGCAATGAGCAGTTCTTC. This translates into CASSWTSGGNEQFF.

This clonotype was detected a few times. J is TRBJ1-5 and V is TRBV7-2; a weak D match, TRBD1 (5 bases). CDR3 size: 14 residues. Germline loops: CDR1 SGHTA, CDR2 FQGNSA. Trimming cost V 3 bases and J 4 bases, with 10 bases left between them. The CDR3 here is CASSFLPGNQPQHF. The CDR3, as DNA: TGTGCCAGCAGCTTCCTTCCAGGGAATCAGCCCCAGCATTTT.

The rearrangement links TRBV19 to TRBJ2-2, with TRBD2 matching 11 bases. Germline V gene lookup returns CDR1 LNHDA and CDR2 SQIVND (reference sequence). CDR3 size: 15 residues. V gave up 2 bases and J gave up 4 bases; unmatched junction bases: 0. The CDR3 coding sequence is TGTGCCAGTAGTATAACTAGCGGGAGCACCGGGGAGCTGTTTTTT. The encoded protein is CASSITSGSTGELFF. The full variable domain, with the rest looked up from reference TRBV19 and TRBJ2-2, is DGGITQSPKYLFRKEGQNVTLSCEQNLNHDAMYWYRQDPGQGLRLIYYSQIVNDFQKGDIAEGYSVSREKKESFPLTVTSAQKNPTAFYLCASSITSGSTGELFFGEGSRLTVL.

This clonotype was recorded a few times. The V call is TRBV27, the J call TRBJ2-1; D is undetermined. Per germline, CDR1 MNHEY and CDR2 SMNVEV (reference sequence). Deletions cut 1 base from V and 2 bases from J, with 9 bases between. The CDR3 consists of 15 residues. CDR3 protein: CASSLFSVTYNEQFF. CDR3 DNA: TGTGCCAGCAGTTTATTTTCGGTGACCTACAATGAGCAGTTCTTC.

The chain employs TRBV29-1 and TRBJ2-3; TRBD1 agrees at 7 bases. The germline V gene has CDR1 SQVTM and CDR2 ANQGSEA. This CDR3 is built from 13 residues. With 6 bases clipped from V and 0 bases from J, the junction kept 3 bases outside the gene matches. The CDR3 DNA sequence: TGCAGCGTCCGACAGGGTAGCACAGATACGCAGTATTTT. Translated, it gives CSVRQGSTDTQYF.

The V gene is TRBV20-1, the J gene TRBJ2-7; TRBD2 might be the D (5 bases). This CDR3 contains 14 residues. CDR1 is DFQATT, CDR2 SNEGSKA, per germline (reference sequence). Trimming took 5 bases from V and 2 from J, leaving 16 bases between them. The CDR3 DNA reads TGCAGTGCTTCGGGGTCGAAAAGAGCCTACGAGCAGTACTTC. This codes for CSASGSKRAYEQYF.

In its sample, this clonotype was seen a few times. V gene TRBV9 combines with J gene TRBJ2-6; TRBD1 is a possible D gene (6 bases). In germline, CDR1 is SGDLS, CDR2 YYNGEE. The V end was cut by 3 bases, the J end by 2 bases, with 9 bases between. The CDR3 loop spans 15 amino acids. The CDR3 sequence: CASSGGTPGANVLTF. The CDR3 DNA follows: TGTGCCAGCAGCGGAGGGACACCTGGGGCCAACGTCCTGACTTTC.

V usage is TRBV7-2 and J usage is TRBJ2-3; TRBD2 agrees at 9 bases. Germline assignment: CDR1 SGHTA and CDR2 FQGNSA. This CDR3 contains 14 residues. V shed 6 bases and J 8 bases; nucleotides not matched to a gene: 9. The CDR3, as DNA: TGTGCCAGCAGGAGTAGCGGGAGTGGGGGTACGCAGTATTTT. Amino acid sequence: CASRSSGSGGTQYF.

This clonotype was seen many times. The rearrangement uses TRBV6-5 and TRBJ2-2, with 9 bases that match TRBD1. V dropped 5 bases and J dropped 5; count of bases not matched to a gene: 6. This CDR3 region has 15 residues. Germline V lookup: CDR1 MNHEY, CDR2 SVGAGI. This CDR3 is CASSQGDRATGELFF. For the CDR3, the DNA is TGTGCCAGCAGTCAAGGGGACAGGGCGACCGGGGAGCTGTTTTTT.

In this sample, this clonotype turned up a few times. The chain carries TRBV20-1 and TRBJ2-1; 7 bases are a match to TRBD2. The V and J ends lost 3 bases and 1 base, in that order; junction bases with no gene match: 6. The CDR3 is 15 amino acids. Germline assignment: CDR1 DFQATT and CDR2 SNEGSKA (reference sequence). CDR3 sequence reads: CSASGGTRSYNEQFF. As DNA, the CDR3 is TGCAGTGCTAGCGGGGGGACCAGGTCCTACAATGAGCAGTTCTTC.

This clonotype was seen a few times. V is TRBV6-4 and J is TRBJ1-4; D remains ambiguous. The V end lost 2 bases, the J end lost 7 bases, and 23 bases lay between the germline ends. Germline V gives CDR1 MRHNA, CDR2 SNTAGT. The CDR3 spans 18 residues. The CDR3 protein is CASSDHISIGVWSEKLFF. DNA of the CDR3: TGTGCCAGCAGTGACCACATTTCCATTGGGGTTTGGAGTGAAAAACTGTTTTTT.

The chain has TRBV7-9 and TRBJ1-1; D ambiguous. Germline CDR1 reads SEHNR; CDR2 reads FQNEAQ (reference sequence). The CDR3 length is 17 residues. V gave up 0 bases and J gave up 5 bases, with 19 bases separating them. For the CDR3, the DNA is TGTGCCAGCAGCTTAGCGAAGATGGAGACTGGGTGGACTGAAGCTTTCTTT. Translated: CASSLAKMETGWTEAFF.

CDR3 sequence reads: CSAPGQGAGELFF. In nucleotides, the CDR3 is TGCAGCGCACCGGGACAGGGGGCCGGGGAGCTGTTTTTT. The chain has TRBV29-1 and TRBJ2-2; 11 bases match TRBD1. J was trimmed by 6 bases and V by 7 bases; bases with no gene match: 4. The germline gives CDR1 SQVTM, CDR2 ANQGSEA. The CDR3 is 13 amino acids.

This clonotype was recorded a few times. The chain recombines TRBV3-1 with TRBJ2-1; either TRBD1 or TRBD2 may supply D (6 bases each). CDR1 LGHDT and CDR2 YNNKEL come from the germline V gene (reference sequence). Deletions cut 1 base from V and 8 bases from J, with 27 bases between. The CDR3 is made up of 19 amino acids. The CDR3 sequence: CASSQGSAFGGPVLDEQFF. In DNA form, the CDR3 reads TGTGCCAGCAGCCAAGGATCCGCCTTTGGGGGGCCGGTATTGGATGAGCAGTTCTTC.